This T cell receptor beta chain was sequenced during a study of shared clonotypes between healthy human individuals. Only one count was recorded for this clone. Distinct nucleotide sequences in the sample also encode this CDR3. TCRdb keeps only in-frame clones here, not all; method: immunoSEQ multiplex PCR. This sample has hundreds of thousands of clones, with roughly 96% found just once. CD45RO negativity and positive selection for CCR7 defined naive CD8 cells, a population that excluded terminally differentiated effector memory CD45RA+ cells. Material: naive CD8+ T cells sorted from blood. The TCR was taken from a woman aged 25 to 39 in good health.

In nucleotides, the CDR3 is TGCGCCAGCAGCCAAGGGACGGGCTACGAGCAGTACTTC. Amino acids: CASSQGTGYEQYF. The rearrangement links TRBV4-1 to TRBJ2-7; D call uncertain. Trimming took off 1 base at V and 3 bases at J, with 7 bases between the two ends. Germline V gives CDR1 MGHRA, CDR2 YSYEKL. CDR3 size: 13 residues.